This T cell receptor beta chain comes out of a study of chemoradiotherapy in HPV16-positive cancers. Only in-frame clones appear in the TCRdb table, and some are missing; sequencing was by immunoSEQ multiplex PCR. This table holds about 22,000 clones, roughly 92% found once. The CDR3 covers 15 residues. The V end was cut by 3 bases, the J end by 5 bases, with 13 bases between. The germline CDR1 and CDR2 sequences are MGHDK and SYGVNS. The sample in question was blood, obtained from a patient who underwent chemoradiotherapy. The clonotype originates from a human donor with HPV-associated anogenital cancer. V usage is TRBV25-1 and J usage is TRBJ2-2; the D gene is possibly TRBD1 (6 bases). CDR3 nucleotide sequence: TGTGCCAGCAGTGAGGGGCAGGGGCCAACCGGGGAGCTGTTTTTT. It specifies CASSEGQGPTGELFF.